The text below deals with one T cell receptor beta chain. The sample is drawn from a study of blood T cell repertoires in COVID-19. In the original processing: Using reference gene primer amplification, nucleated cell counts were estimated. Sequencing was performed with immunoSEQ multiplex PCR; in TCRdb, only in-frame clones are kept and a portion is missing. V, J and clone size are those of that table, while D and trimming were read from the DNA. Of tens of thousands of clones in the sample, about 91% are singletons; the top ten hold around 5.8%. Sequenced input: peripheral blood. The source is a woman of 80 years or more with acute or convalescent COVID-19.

CDR3 region: CAWSVGGSQETQYF. CDR3 DNA: TGTGCCTGGAGTGTCGGGGGTTCCCAAGAGACCCAGTACTTC. The V call is TRBV30, the J call TRBJ2-5, with D possibly being TRBD2 (6 bases). The germline V gene has CDR1 GTSNPN and CDR2 SVGIG (reference sequence). The CDR3 covers 14 residues. Trimming took 0 bases from V and 1 from J, leaving 9 bases between them.